The rows below give T cell receptor beta chains drawn from one sample of a study of blood T cell repertoires in COVID-19. Method: immunoSEQ multiplex PCR; TCRdb's copy keeps in-frame clones and lacks some. The sample lists 200,000 to 250,000 clones, about 78% seen once, with about 5.5% in the top ten. What was sequenced was peripheral blood. All receptors derive from a woman in her sixties or seventies with acute or convalescent COVID-19. The CDR3 runs from the conserved cysteine through the conserved F or W. The order of the fields is D gene, V gene, J gene, clone size, CDR3 DNA, CDR3 protein. A D gene is named only where the DNA matches it firmly. The size of a clone is reported for some rows only, either as once, few or many, or as a class for expanded clones.

.,TRBV10-3,TRBJ1-1,.,TGTGCCATCAGTGGAAACAGGGAAACTGAAGCTTTCTTT,CAISGNRETEAFF
.,TRBV19,TRBJ2-7,.,TGTGCCAGTAGTCCCCGGACAGTCTCCTACGAGCAGTACTTC,CASSPRTVSYEQYF
.,TRBV5-6,TRBJ1-6,.,TGTGCCAGCAGCTTGGGGAGCTCCTATAATTCACCCCTCCACTTT,CASSLGSSYNSPLHF
.,TRBV2,TRBJ1-4,.,TGTGCCAGCAGTGTTAGACGGACAAATGAAAAACTGTTTTTT,CASSVRRTNEKLFF
TRBD2,TRBV6-5,TRBJ2-5,.,TGTGCCAGCAGTTACTCGAGTCGGGGGGGAGAGACCCAGTACTTC,CASSYSSRGGETQYF
.,TRBV6-6,TRBJ1-5,.,TGTGCCAGCAGTCTATCCGGGGAGCTCAATCAGCCCCAGCATTTT,CASSLSGELNQPQHF
TRBD1,TRBV14,TRBJ1-2,.,TGTGCCAGCAGCCCGAGCCCAGGACAGGGGAACTATGGCTACACCTTC,CASSPSPGQGNYGYTF
.,TRBV18,TRBJ1-4,.,TGTGCCAGCTCACCTCTCGCCCCGGGGGCAACTAATGAAAAACTGTTTTTT,CASSPLAPGATNEKLFF
.,TRBV2,TRBJ1-4,.,TGTGCCAGCAGTCCCTCGGGGGAAAATGAAAAACTGTTTTTT,CASSPSGENEKLFF
TRBD1,TRBV27,TRBJ2-2,.,TGTGCCAGCAGATCTCAAGGACAGGTGAACACCGGGGAGCTGTTTTTT,CASRSQGQVNTGELFF
TRBD2,TRBV10-1,TRBJ2-5,.,TGCGCCAGCAGTGAGTCGACTAGCGGCCAAGAGACCCAGTACTTC,CASSESTSGQETQYF
TRBD2,TRBV5-1,TRBJ2-1,.,TGCGCCAGCAGCACTGGACTAGCGGGACGCGATGAGCAGTTCTTC,CASSTGLAGRDEQFF
.,TRBV2,TRBJ1-4,once,TGTGCCAGCAGTACAGGGAATGAAAAACTGTTTTTT,CASSTGNEKLFF
TRBD1,TRBV13,TRBJ2-1,.,TGTGCCAGCAGCGGCCGACAGGGGGGTGATGAGCAGTTCTTC,CASSGRQGGDEQFF
.,TRBV15,TRBJ2-7,once,TGTGCCACCAGCCCCAGGGGCTACGAGCAGTACTTC,CATSPRGYEQYF
.,TRBV2,TRBJ2-5,.,TGTGCCAGCAGTGTGGTGACAGGGAAGGGAGGAGAGACCCAGTACTTC,CASSVVTGKGGETQYF
TRBD1,TRBV10-3,TRBJ2-6,.,TGTGCCATCAGCCAAATATGGGACAGCGTAAGCTCTGGGGCCAACGTCCTGACTTTC,CAISQIWDSVSSGANVLTF
.,TRBV7-5,TRBJ2-1,.,TGTGTCAGAAGCTTAGTATTTCGGGAGTGGTGGAATGAGCAGTTCTTC,CVRSLVFREWWNEQFF
.,TRBV19,TRBJ1-1,.,TGTGCCAGTAGTATAGAAGGACAGCAGAACACTGAAGCTTTCTTT,CASSIEGQQNTEAFF
.,TRBV6-6,TRBJ2-1,.,TGTGCCAGCATAAGCGGACCCTACAATGAGCAGTTCTTC,CASISGPYNEQFF
.,TRBV20-1,TRBJ2-7,.,TGCAGTGCTAGTAACAGCGGGTACGAGCAGTACTTC,CSASNSGYEQYF
TRBD1,TRBV2,TRBJ1-4,.,TGTGCCAGCAATGCAGGGACAGGGGCAGGTGAAAAACTGTTTTTT,CASNAGTGAGEKLFF
TRBD1,TRBV11-3,TRBJ2-2,.,TGTGCCAGCAGCAACCGGGACAGGGGGAGGACCGGGGAGCTGTTTTTT,CASSNRDRGRTGELFF
TRBD1,TRBV28,TRBJ1-2,.,TGTGCCACCCGGGACAGCAACTATGGCTACACCTTC,CATRDSNYGYTF
TRBD1,TRBV24-1,TRBJ2-1,.,TGTGCCACCAGTCGTCCAGGGGGCAATGAGCAGTTCTTC,CATSRPGGNEQFF
.,TRBV6-6,TRBJ2-7,.,TGTGCCAGCAGCCCCGAGGGGGACGAGCAGTACTTC,CASSPEGDEQYF
.,TRBV4-2,TRBJ2-5,.,TGTGCCAGCAGCCGAAGTGGTAGCGCAGAGACCCAGTACTTC,CASSRSGSAETQYF
.,TRBV9,TRBJ2-1,.,TGTGCCAGCAGCGTAGGGGTTAGCGGCCCCTACAATGAGCAGTTCTTC,CASSVGVSGPYNEQFF
TRBD2,TRBV29-1,TRBJ2-7,.,TGCAGCGTTGGGGAGGGGCAATCGGGCGAGCAGTACTTC,CSVGEGQSGEQYF
.,TRBV6-1,TRBJ2-7,.,TGTGCCAGCAGTGAAAGGGACAAGCGGTCCTACGAGCAGTACTTC,CASSERDKRSYEQYF
TRBD1,TRBV6-5,TRBJ1-2,.,TGTGCCAGCACCTTAGGACAGGGGTACTATGGCTACACCTTC,CASTLGQGYYGYTF
TRBD2,TRBV5-1,TRBJ2-1,once,TGCGCCAGCAGCTTGAGATCGGCTAGCGGGAGCAATGAGCAGTTCTTC,CASSLRSASGSNEQFF
.,TRBV28,TRBJ1-3,.,TGTGCCAGCAGTTTAAGGGGTAGAGGTGTGTACACCATATATTTT,CASSLRGRGVYTIYF
TRBD2,TRBV24-1,TRBJ2-1,once,TGTGCCACCAGTGATGGGACTAGCGCCTCCTACAATGAGCAGTTCTTC,CATSDGTSASYNEQFF
TRBD2,TRBV18,TRBJ2-7,.,TGTGCCAGCTCACCACCGGGGCTAGCGGGTCTTAGCGAGCAGTACTTC,CASSPPGLAGLSEQYF
.,TRBV14,TRBJ2-7,.,TGTGCCAGCAGCCAAGCCCTCGAGCAGTACTTC,CASSQALEQYF
TRBD1,TRBV7-9,TRBJ1-5,.,TGTGCCAGCAGCCCGGGGACAGCGGCAAATCAGCCCCAGCATTTT,CASSPGTAANQPQHF
.,TRBV4-2,TRBJ1-6,.,TGTGCCAGCAGCCAAGATCGGACAGATAATTCACCCCTCCACTTT,CASSQDRTDNSPLHF
.,TRBV19,TRBJ1-6,.,TGTGCCAGTAGTATAGGAGGAAGTAATTCACCCCTCCACTTT,CASSIGGSNSPLHF
TRBD2,TRBV3-1/TRBV3-2,TRBJ2-2,.,TGTGCCAGCAGCCAAGGTAGCGGGAGGGCCGGTGGGGAGCTGTTTTTT,CASSQGSGRAGGELFF
.,TRBV11-3,TRBJ2-5,few,TGTGCCAGCAGCTTATCCCAGGGAGAGACCCAGTACTTC,CASSLSQGETQYF
.,TRBV19,TRBJ2-3,once,TGTGCCACCTCGCGGGACTCCCAGGCAGATACGCAGTATTTT,CATSRDSQADTQYF
.,TRBV18,TRBJ2-7,.,TGTGCCAGCTCACCCTACAGGGACCACGAGCAGTACTTC,CASSPYRDHEQYF
.,TRBV28,TRBJ2-2,.,TGTGCCAGCAGTTTACGGGGGTCGGTTCGGCGAACCGGGGAGCTGTTTTTT,CASSLRGSVRRTGELFF
.,TRBV5-4,TRBJ1-2,few,TGTGCCAGCAGCTTGGAACAGAACTATGGCTACACCTTC,CASSLEQNYGYTF